This T cell receptor beta chain was captured in a study of regulatory T cells in long-lasting Graves disease (dated by TCRdb to the early 2020s). A note on the overall study: Patients with newly diagnosed Graves' disease had been on antithyroid drugs for under 3 months. A total of around 33 samples were covered by TCR sequencing, comprising around 13 persistent and approximately 20 newly diagnosed Graves' disease patients. The study took place in China and was registered as a clinical trial. Patients with persistent Graves' disease were compared with patients with newly diagnosed Graves' disease using TCR sequencing and RNA sequencing of peripheral blood.

About this clonotype itself: What antigen it recognizes has not been identified. Base qualities are missing; no much larger clone stands one base away.

The method was multiplex PCR. Data came from an Illumina HiSeq 4000. To build TCR beta libraries, CDR3 regions were amplified by Arm-PCR using iRepertoire HTBI primers. Before sequencing, the PCR products underwent gel purification. For the original study's pipeline: Gene usage analysis of CDR3 amino acid clonotypes used the approximately 62 TRBV and 14 to 15 TRBJ segments found across samples. Filtered high-quality paired reads were merged into contigs using COPE and FqMerger. BLAST was used to align contigs to IMGT TRBV, TRBD and TRBJ reference genes, and CDR3 was defined according to IMGT. Clonotypes above 0.1% frequency were classified as highly expanded clones. Repertoire diversity was measured by Shannon entropy, and V-J evenness by the Gini coefficient. Public clonotypes were defined as clonotypes shared by more than one individual. TCRdb itself trimmed the public reads at Q25 with fastp, ran MiXCR and retained productive beta chains. Each entry is one CDR3 protein sequence, shown with its most common DNA and genes. The V and J calls and clone size come from TCRdb's table, not from the authors' own analysis. The sample table records roughly 320,000 distinct CDR3 sequences; approximately 15% of these occur just once. The top ten clonotypes cover around 27% of the sample.

Points the paper makes about the study in general: Compared with newly diagnosed patients, patients with persistent Graves' disease had lower TCR Shannon entropy and fewer highly expanded clones, which suggests clonal expansion. Only the TCR beta chain was sequenced and analyzed. The study examined only peripheral blood because the primary lesion, thyroid tissue, could not be accessed. More public clonotypes were shared among persistent patients (over 2,500) than among newly diagnosed patients (966). The small sample size was acknowledged by the authors as a limitation that may reduce accuracy.

Sample time point, as interpreted from the label and publication: newly diagnosed GD, antithyroid drugs for less than 3 months. For both TCR sequencing and RNA sequencing, RNA was extracted from PBMCs using TRIzol. The diagnosis of Graves' disease was made according to American Thyroid Association guidelines. The patients came from an endocrinology department in Xi'an, China. From each patient, about 9 milliliters of peripheral blood was collected into an EDTA anticoagulant tube. Ficoll Paque Plus density gradient separation was used to isolate PBMCs, and no additional T cell sorting was done. An Agilent 2100 Bioanalyzer and agarose gel were used to check RNA quality, and a NanoDrop 2000 was used to measure RNA concentration. This sample also belongs to another study, concerning T cells in Graves' hyperthyroidism and ophthalmopathy. As the second study states: Stable Graves' hyperthyroidism was defined as no progression to ophthalmopathy during 18 months of follow-up. The hyperthyroidism patients were between 18 and 65 years old and newly diagnosed, with a disease duration of less than 2 months. Exclusion was applied to patients with uncontrolled infections, other autoimmune diseases, pregnancy or lactation. Diagnoses relied on clinical symptoms, serum thyroxine and TRAb, thyroid ultrasound and orbital computed tomography. The first round of RT-PCR for the TCR CDR3 was performed with the HTBI primer set and the Qiagen OneStep RT-PCR kit. Most expanded thyroid clonotypes (frequency above 0.001) were also found in blood, which suggests that blood repertoires may mirror thyroid immune responses. A model built on a 13 V-J signature distinguished ophthalmopathy from stable hyperthyroidism, reaching approximately 89% sensitivity and under 84% specificity in cross-validation and 80%/75% in testing. In validation, the model predicted progression to ophthalmopathy with 60% to 71% sensitivity and about 72% specificity, a median of 6.5 months before onset. A discovery cohort of roughly 100 patients, about 43 with Graves' ophthalmopathy and over 55 with stable Graves' hyperthyroidism, was used to find distinguishing TCR V-J signatures. An independent validation cohort of 18 to 20 hyperthyroidism patients and 17 patients who later progressed to ophthalmopathy tested prospective prediction of ophthalmopathy. For training and testing, the 110 or so patients in the discovery cohort were randomly divided in a 7:3 ratio. The study also compared thyroid tissue and blood T-cell repertoires from five or six Graves' hyperthyroidism patients. After sampling, hyperthyroidism patients received methimazole starting at 30 mg daily, and ophthalmopathy patients received high-dose intravenous methylprednisolone. Libraries were constructed in a second round of multiplex PCR, after which size selection and purification were performed. The libraries were sequenced on an Illumina HiSeq2000 using paired-end 100 bp reads. Raw data were processed with SOAPnuke, discarding reads with adapters, uncalled bases, mean Phred below 15, or no exact constant-primer or identifier match. High-quality paired reads were merged with COPE v1.2.5, and unique nucleotide sequences were defined as clonotypes. Clonotypes were aligned to IMGT TRBV, TRBD and TRBJ reference segments using MiTCR v1.1. The analysis was restricted to V-J combinations with a frequency above 0.0001, which together covered roughly 99% of the repertoires. The TCS score was defined as F50 (clonal expansion) divided by E x V (chaos), with BLOSUM62-based TCRdist calculated between CDR3 peptides within each V-J. Welch's t-statistics and random forest reduced 500 to 550 V-J features to 13, which were used in a naive Bayes classifier (R e1071). No statistical method was used to set the sample size in advance, and investigators knew the group allocation. According to the paper, TCR Vbeta CDR3 sequencing was carried out on 120 to 150 peripheral blood samples, which came from around 43 ophthalmopathy, 75 to 80 hyperthyroidism and roughly 17 progressor patients.

The sequenced sample was peripheral blood mononuclear cells (PBMCs), obtained at new diagnosis, from a patient treated with antithyroid drugs. This TCR was sampled from a man in his forties or fifties with Graves disease. Donor details come from another sample of the same person, matched by shared clones.

This receptor has the CDR3 CASSPAGRTTNEKLFF. The DNA sequence follows: TGTGCCAGCAGTCCCGCCGGTAGGACAACTAATGAAAAACTGTTTTTT. Here the chain combines TRBV28 and TRBJ1-4; no confident D gene assignment can be made. Based on the germline V gene, the CDR1 and CDR2 sequences are MDHEN and SYDVKM. V loses 5 bases of germline sequence and J loses 0 bases, and the interval between the two ends is 13 bases. Reading from cysteine to phenylalanine, the CDR3 counts 16 amino acids. Left in the record is the CDR3 DNA by itself, 48 bases read in frame from the first base.